A selection of T cell receptor beta chains follows, all from one sample in a study of T cells in Graves' hyperthyroidism and ophthalmopathy. TCRdb processed the multiplex PCR reads anew with MiXCR; each CDR3 protein has one entry. The sample records 400,000 to 600,000 distinct CDR3 sequences, roughly 16% being singletons. What was sequenced was blood. Every receptor here comes from a woman aged 30 to 39 with Graves' ophthalmopathy. Both conserved end residues are trimmed from each CDR3. The order of the fields is D gene, J gene, clone size, V gene, CDR3 protein. A D gene is named only where the DNA matches it firmly. The size of a clone is reported for some rows only, either as once, few or many, or as a class for expanded clones.

NA | TRBJ2-1 | many | TRBV24-1 | ATSDFGRDSHEQF
NA | TRBJ2-5 | NA | TRBV4-1 | ASSQEGQETQY
NA | TRBJ1-5 | few | TRBV6-2/TRBV6-3 | ASGHNQPQH
NA | TRBJ1-5 | NA | TRBV7-9 | ASSLTLGSNQPQH
NA | TRBJ1-2 | NA | TRBV7-9 | ASSPPQETTIGYT
NA | TRBJ2-1 | NA | TRBV24-1 | ATQGGVYYNEQF
NA | TRBJ2-3 | few | TRBV6-1 | ASSRRGGAGTDTQY
TRBD1 | TRBJ1-2 | many | TRBV12-3/TRBV12-4 | ASSLGTGGGYT
TRBD2 | TRBJ2-6 | NA | TRBV7-9 | ASSLFTLTSPSSGANVLT
NA | TRBJ2-7 | many | TRBV4-1 | ASSQAPGAHNSYEQY
TRBD2 | TRBJ2-1 | many | TRBV18 | ASSFGLAGVDEQF
TRBD2 | TRBJ2-7 | few | TRBV5-1 | ASKTSGFSYEQY
NA | TRBJ2-3 | NA | TRBV10-2 | ASSEWRSGVDTQY
TRBD1 | TRBJ2-3 | few | TRBV12-3/TRBV12-4 | ASTKLDRGFADTQY
NA | TRBJ1-5 | NA | TRBV6-1 | ASSEGAGNQPQH
NA | TRBJ2-2 | NA | TRBV6-9 | ASSYSPHTGELF
NA | TRBJ2-3 | NA | TRBV9 | ASSVETGTDTQY
NA | TRBJ2-1 | few | TRBV28 | ASSFRRGTYNEQF
TRBD1 | TRBJ1-4 | NA | TRBV7-8 | ASSLTWTGGDEKLF
NA | TRBJ2-1 | many | TRBV14 | ASSQAGVFYNEQF
TRBD2 | TRBJ2-2 | few | TRBV10-3 | AIRDGLERSGELF
NA | TRBJ2-2 | NA | TRBV6-2/TRBV6-3 | ASSYSLFRRANTGELF
NA | TRBJ2-7 | NA | TRBV6-2/TRBV6-3 | ASRQGLREQY
TRBD2 | TRBJ2-1 | few | TRBV15 | ATSRERGGNEQF